The 9 T cell receptor beta chains reported below all come from one sample, sequenced in a study of T cells in Graves' hyperthyroidism and ophthalmopathy. Amplification targeted TCR beta CDR3 regions from RNA transcripts. With the HTBI primer set, the TCR CDR3 went through a first round of RT-PCR. TCRdb itself ran the multiplex PCR reads through MiXCR, one entry per CDR3 protein. The repertoire holds about 640,000 distinct CDR3 sequences, with less than 25% as singletons. Source material: blood. These TCRs come from a man in his thirties or forties with Graves' ophthalmopathy.

This clonotype was seen repeatedly, ten times or more. The chain employs TRBV5-1 and TRBJ2-7; 10 nucleotides match TRBD2. The trim removed 3 bases at V and 5 bases at J, leaving 8 bases unmatched. This CDR3 is built from 15 residues. CDR1 and CDR2 from the germline V gene are SGHRS and YFSETQ. CDR3 bases: TGCGCCAGCAGCTCTAATAGCGGGAGGTGGGACGAGCAGTACTTC. Its translation is CASSSNSGRWDEQYF.

There are a few counts of this clonotype. The chain combines TRBV25-1 with TRBJ2-1, with D perhaps assigned TRBD1 or TRBD2 (5 bases each). The CDR3 consists of 14 residues. The ends were cut back, 4 bases at V and 7 bases at J, with 14 bases in the middle. The germline V gene has CDR1 MGHDK and CDR2 SYGVNS. The DNA for the CDR3 is TGTGCCAGCAGTGGTGGCAGGGACGTAAATGAGCAGTTCTTC. Translated, it gives CASSGGRDVNEQFF. The full variable domain, rest sourced from reference TRBV25-1 and TRBJ2-1, is EADIYQTPRYLVIGTGKKITLECSQTMGHDKMYWYQQDPGMELHLIHYSYGVNSTEKGDLSSESTVSRIRTEHFPLTLESARPSHTSQYLCASSGGRDVNEQFFGPGTRLTVL.

In this sample, this clonotype turned up many times. The CDR3 coding sequence is TGTGCCAGCAGCTTAGATTTCGGTCAGCCCCAGCATTTT. Its translation is CASSLDFGQPQHF. This chain joins TRBV7-8 and TRBJ1-5; D is unclear. CDR3 size: 13 residues. Germline V lookup: CDR1 SGHVS, CDR2 FQNEAQ. The germline V and J ends were trimmed by 1 base and 6 bases, with 7 bases remaining between them.

This clonotype was seen a single time. A much larger clone lies one base from this, so it may be a read error. The chain employs TRBV30 and TRBJ1-5; TRBD1 matches at 9 bases. The germline CDR1 and CDR2 sequences are GTSNPN and SVGIG (reference sequence). The CDR3 spans 12 residues. The CDR3 bases are TGTGCCTGGAACAGGGGGCGTGAGCCCCGGCATTTT. Residues: CAWNRGREPRHF.

The gene calls are TRBV14 and TRBJ2-1; 10 nucleotides line up with TRBD1. Germline CDR1 is SGHDN and CDR2 is FVKESK. The CDR3 length is 16 residues. The junction had 7 bases not matched to a gene; V was cut back by 5 bases and J by 3 bases. Here the CDR3 DNA reads TGTGCCAGCAGCTCGTCGGACAGGGGGAACTACAATGAGCAGTTCTTC. Translated, it gives CASSSSDRGNYNEQFF. The full variable domain, completed using reference TRBV14 and TRBJ2-1, is EAGVTQFPSHSVIEKGQTVTLRCDPISGHDNLYWYRRVMGKEIKFLLHFVKESKQDESGMPNNRFLAERTGGTYSTLKVQPAELEDSGVYFCASSSSDRGNYNEQFFGPGTRLTVL.

This clonotype was picked up a small number of times. V gene TRBV18 combines with J gene TRBJ2-5; D gene ambiguous. Germline V gene sequence: CDR1 KGHSH, CDR2 LQKENI. Trimming cost V 3 bases and J 4 bases, with 6 bases left between them. The CDR3 spans 12 residues. This chain's CDR3 is CASSPNLETQYF. For the CDR3, the DNA is TGTGCCAGCTCACCGAACCTAGAGACCCAGTACTTC.

This clonotype was seen more than once but under ten times. CDR3 in amino acids: CASSVGGLATYEQYF. The DNA of the CDR3 is TGTGCCAGCAGCGTAGGTGGACTAGCGACCTACGAGCAGTACTTC. The rearrangement joins TRBV9 to TRBJ2-7, with 9 bases that match TRBD2. CDR3 size: 15 residues. CDR1 and CDR2 from the germline V gene are SGDLS and YYNGEE. The J segment lost 2 bases and the V segment lost 0 bases, leaving 3 bases of the junction unmatched.

This clonotype has ten or more counts. As DNA, the CDR3 is TGTGCCAGCAGCCTAATACAGGGGTCCCCGAACACTGAAGCTTTCTTT. This sequence encodes CASSLIQGSPNTEAFF. The rearrangement joins TRBV11-2 to TRBJ1-1; the match to TRBD1 covers 7 bases. The CDR3 runs 16 residues. The J segment lost 1 base and the V segment lost 5 bases, leaving 10 bases of the junction unmatched. Germline CDR1 SGHAT, CDR2 FQNNGV.

There are a few counts of this clonotype. The rearrangement joins TRBV5-8 to TRBJ1-3; D call uncertain. This CDR3 is 14 amino acids long. The V and J ends lost 2 bases and 0 bases respectively, with 6 bases between them. The germline CDR1 and CDR2 sequences are SGHTS and YDEGEE. In DNA, the CDR3 is TGTGCCAGCAGCTTATTAATCTCTGGAAACACCATATATTTT. This codes for CASSLLISGNTIYF.